A few counts support the clone carrying this T cell receptor beta chain. Original handling: By means of reference gene primer amplification, nucleated cell counts were estimated. The table came from immunoSEQ multiplex PCR; TCRdb's copy has only in-frame clones and leaves some out. For V, J and clone size, that table is used; D and trimming come from the DNA. Among about 210,000 clones listed, around 88% were seen once. Germline CDR1 and CDR2: MNHEY and SVGAGI. The CDR3 consists of 15 residues. The germline V and J ends were trimmed by 5 bases and 0 bases, with 11 bases remaining between them. The data belong to a study of blood T cell repertoires in COVID-19.

The chain couples TRBV6-5 to TRBJ2-1, with D perhaps matching TRBD1 (5 bases). Input material: peripheral blood. This receptor was taken from a woman aged 50 to 60 with acute or convalescent COVID-19. CDR3 amino acids: CASSQGLNSYNEQFF. In DNA form, the CDR3 reads TGTGCCAGCAGTCAGGGTCTAAACTCCTACAATGAGCAGTTCTTC.